This T cell receptor (beta chain) stems from a study of prognosis after radiotherapy for stage I lung cancer. Study overall: Stage I lung tumors that were newly diagnosed and primary were found in approximately 15 patients, while 4 or 5 patients had oligometastatic NSCLC after surgical resection of the primary tumor. Whole-study findings and limits: Following stereotactic body radiation therapy, patients who went on to develop distant metastases had lower Shannon entropy. Differences in TRBV and TRBJ gene usage were reportedly observed between patients with and without metastases.

Germline V gene sequence: CDR1 DFQATT, CDR2 SNEGSKA (reference sequence). V was clipped by 1 base and J by 3 bases, with 15 bases between them. The CDR3 spans 15 residues. There are many counts of this clonotype. Its specificity is unknown. Using two-round multiplex PCR, the authors amplified TCR beta CDR3 from genomic DNA. The use of primers specific to each TRBV and TRBJ gene characterized first-round PCR. Universal primers featured in the second PCR round. TCRdb re-called the multiplex PCR reads with MiXCR, one entry per CDR3 protein. The table includes over 25,000 distinct CDR3 sequences, about 43% detected once.

The sequenced sample was PBMCs, obtained before or after stereotactic body radiation therapy (not recorded which). This receptor was obtained from a donor of 50 years or more with non-small cell lung cancer. This rearrangement joins TRBV20-1 to TRBJ1-2; a possible D gene is TRBD1 (5 bases). CDR3 sequence: CSARVSQAHYYGYTF. The CDR3 DNA follows: TGCAGTGCTAGAGTTTCACAGGCACATTACTATGGCTACACCTTC.